Listed below are T cell receptor beta chains from one sample, sequenced in a study of CD4 T cells in relation to SARS-CoV-2 and coronaviruses. The method was immunoSEQ multiplex PCR; TCRdb's version includes in-frame clones alone and lacks a portion of them. Among around 54,000 clones listed, roughly nine tenths were seen once. Specimen: naive CD4+ T cells from PBMCs. These receptors were obtained from an adult with COVID-19. CDR3s include the opening cysteine and the closing phenylalanine or tryptophan. D genes are given only for firm matches. Only some rows state a clone size, as once, few, many or a class for expanded clones.

D gene: NA; J gene: TRBJ2-2; V gene: TRBV18; CDR3 length: 16; clone size: NA; CDR3 DNA: TGTGCCAGCTCACCATCAGCCGGGGTAGAGACCGGGGAGCTGTTTTTT; CDR3 protein: CASSPSAGVETGELFF
D gene: TRBD1; J gene: TRBJ1-3; V gene: TRBV30; CDR3 length: 12; clone size: NA; CDR3 DNA: TGTGCCTCTGACAGGGTCGGAAACACCATATATTTT; CDR3 protein: CASDRVGNTIYF
D gene: TRBD1; J gene: TRBJ1-2; V gene: TRBV11-3; CDR3 length: 17; clone size: NA; CDR3 DNA: TGTGCCAGTAGCCTAAGGGGCGCAGGGGGGTTGGACTATGGCTACACCTTC; CDR3 protein: CASSLRGAGGLDYGYTF
D gene: NA; J gene: TRBJ1-2; V gene: TRBV28; CDR3 length: 12; clone size: NA; CDR3 DNA: TGTGCCAGCAGTCCAGGGTTCCGGGGCTACACCTTC; CDR3 protein: CASSPGFRGYTF
D gene: NA; J gene: TRBJ2-3; V gene: TRBV5-1; CDR3 length: 13; clone size: NA; CDR3 DNA: TGCGCCAGCAGCCTGGGTTCCCCAGATACGCAGTATTTT; CDR3 protein: CASSLGSPDTQYF
D gene: NA; J gene: TRBJ2-1; V gene: TRBV28; CDR3 length: 14; clone size: NA; CDR3 DNA: TGTGCCAGCAGTTCCCCGGGCACCAGTAATGAGCAGTTCTTC; CDR3 protein: CASSSPGTSNEQFF
D gene: NA; J gene: TRBJ2-2; V gene: TRBV7-3; CDR3 length: 12; clone size: NA; CDR3 DNA: TGTGCCAGCAGCTTCAACACCGGGGAGCTGTTTTTT; CDR3 protein: CASSFNTGELFF
D gene: NA; J gene: TRBJ2-3; V gene: TRBV28; CDR3 length: 14; clone size: NA; CDR3 DNA: TGTGCCAGCAGTGGCAGTCGACGCGCAGATACGCAGTATTTT; CDR3 protein: CASSGSRRADTQYF
D gene: NA; J gene: TRBJ2-6; V gene: TRBV7-9; CDR3 length: 17; clone size: NA; CDR3 DNA: TGTGCCAGCAGCAAAGACGGGGGTAGCTCTGGGGCCAACGTCCTGACTTTC; CDR3 protein: CASSKDGGSSGANVLTF
D gene: NA; J gene: TRBJ1-1; V gene: TRBV11-2; CDR3 length: 15; clone size: NA; CDR3 DNA: TGTGCCAGCAGCTTAGGAAGGGGCGGCGGGACTGAAGCTTTCTTT; CDR3 protein: CASSLGRGGGTEAFF
D gene: TRBD1; J gene: TRBJ2-7; V gene: TRBV6-2/TRBV6-3; CDR3 length: 16; clone size: NA; CDR3 DNA: TGTGCCAGCAACCCACAGGCGGGACAGGGGGCCTACGAGCAGTACTTC; CDR3 protein: CASNPQAGQGAYEQYF
D gene: NA; J gene: TRBJ1-5; V gene: TRBV7-9; CDR3 length: 16; clone size: NA; CDR3 DNA: TGTGCCAGCAGCTTAGATTGGGGGGTTGGCAATCAGCCCCAGCATTTT; CDR3 protein: CASSLDWGVGNQPQHF
D gene: NA; J gene: TRBJ2-3; V gene: TRBV28; CDR3 length: 15; clone size: NA; CDR3 DNA: TGTGCCAGCAGTGCCGTTACGGGAGCGGTAGATACGCAGTATTTT; CDR3 protein: CASSAVTGAVDTQYF
D gene: NA; J gene: TRBJ2-6; V gene: TRBV29-1; CDR3 length: 13; clone size: NA; CDR3 DNA: TGCAGCGTTGCGGTCTCTGGGGCCAACGTCCTGACTTTC; CDR3 protein: CSVAVSGANVLTF
D gene: TRBD1; J gene: TRBJ2-7; V gene: TRBV28; CDR3 length: 14; clone size: NA; CDR3 DNA: TGTGCCACCGAATCGGACAGGGCGTCCCACGAGCAGTACTTC; CDR3 protein: CATESDRASHEQYF
D gene: NA; J gene: TRBJ1-5; V gene: TRBV19; CDR3 length: 16; clone size: NA; CDR3 DNA: TGTGCCAGTAGTATTGGGGTCGGCTATAGCAATCAGCCCCAGCATTTT; CDR3 protein: CASSIGVGYSNQPQHF
D gene: NA; J gene: TRBJ2-2; V gene: TRBV7-2; CDR3 length: 13; clone size: NA; CDR3 DNA: TGTGCCAGCAGCCTACTGAACACCGGGGAGCTGTTTTTT; CDR3 protein: CASSLLNTGELFF
D gene: TRBD2; J gene: TRBJ2-7; V gene: TRBV29-1; CDR3 length: 14; clone size: once; CDR3 DNA: TGCAGCGCCTTGCCCTCTAGCGGAACTTACGAGCAGTACTTC; CDR3 protein: CSALPSSGTYEQYF
D gene: TRBD2; J gene: TRBJ2-2; V gene: TRBV4-2; CDR3 length: 16; clone size: once; CDR3 DNA: TGTGCCAGCAGCCAAGTTTCGGGAGGGGGAACCGGGGAGCTGTTTTTT; CDR3 protein: CASSQVSGGGTGELFF
D gene: NA; J gene: TRBJ1-1; V gene: TRBV5-1; CDR3 length: 15; clone size: once; CDR3 DNA: TGCGCCAGCAGCTTGGCATTATCGGGGAGCACTGAAGCTTTCTTT; CDR3 protein: CASSLALSGSTEAFF
D gene: NA; J gene: TRBJ2-7; V gene: TRBV4-1; CDR3 length: 16; clone size: few; CDR3 DNA: TGCGCCAGCAGCCAAGATCCACTCTCTCCCCCGGGGGAGCAGTACTTC; CDR3 protein: CASSQDPLSPPGEQYF
D gene: NA; J gene: TRBJ1-6; V gene: TRBV6-5; CDR3 length: 15; clone size: NA; CDR3 DNA: TGTGCCAGCACCAAAAGGGACATACAGGATTCACCCCTCCACTTT; CDR3 protein: CASTKRDIQDSPLHF